The following is a T cell receptor beta chain sequence with its context. As yet, its antigen is unknown. This record comes from a study of beta chain features in type 1 diabetes. Findings of the study overall: A moderate, significant TCRB CDR3 shortening appeared in type 1 diabetes across four CD4+ subsets.

The isolated RNA, all of it, was reverse transcribed, so expressed TCRB transcripts were what got sequenced. This table comes from immunoSEQ multiplex PCR, and its TCRdb copy is limited to in-frame clones, with some not included. The table lists a few hundred thousand clones, more than 15% of them singletons. Sorting of CD4+ naive, central memory, regulatory and stem cell-like memory cells was performed via CD45RO/CCR7/CD25/CD127/CD95/CD27. Sequenced: naive CD4+ T cells from blood. The source is a man aged 30 to 45 with type 1 diabetes.

DNA of the CDR3: TGTGCCAGCTCACCAGGGTCGGGAGATACGCAGTATTTT. Translation: CASSPGSGDTQYF. The gene calls are TRBV18 and TRBJ2-3, with no clear D. Trimming shortened V by 2 bases and J by 5 bases, and 8 bases separated the two germline ends. The length of the CDR3 is 13 residues. CDR1 is KGHSH and CDR2 is LQKENI in the germline V gene.